The 11 T cell receptor beta chains in this list originate from one sample, sequenced in a study of cytomegalovirus exposure and HLA in healthy donors. Using immunoSEQ multiplex PCR, the repertoire was profiled, and TCRdb retains in-frame clones only, with some absent. The sample lists 110,000 or so clones, approximately 90% occurring once. The sequenced material came from PBMCs. These receptors were obtained from a woman under 30 in good health and CMV-seropositive.

This clone was found a few times. This rearrangement joins TRBV5-1 to TRBJ2-7; D is possibly TRBD2 (6 bases). This CDR3 spans 13 amino acids. CDR1 and CDR2 from the germline V gene are SGHRS and YFSETQ. V lost 0 bases and J lost 6, with 10 bases in between. The CDR3 sequence is CASSLASGGEQYF. The CDR3 coding sequence is TGCGCCAGCAGCTTGGCCTCCGGGGGCGAGCAGTACTTC.

V is TRBV4-1 and J is TRBJ2-2, with a possible D match to TRBD2 (6 bases). The CDR3 runs to 13 residues. V lost 1 base to trimming and J lost 7 bases, with 7 bases between them. Germline V gene lookup returns CDR1 MGHRA and CDR2 YSYEKL. The CDR3 is CASSQAEGGELFF. The CDR3 DNA reads TGCGCCAGCAGCCAAGCGGAGGGCGGGGAGCTGTTTTTT.

V gene TRBV2 combines with J gene TRBJ2-5, with 10 nucleotides matching TRBD2. With 7 bases clipped from V and 9 bases from J, the junction kept 14 bases outside the gene matches. CDR1 and CDR2 (germline): SNHLY, FYNNEI. This CDR3 comprises 15 residues. The CDR3 reads CASTPEASGRLAQYF. As DNA, the CDR3 is TGTGCCAGCACCCCCGAGGCTAGCGGGAGATTGGCCCAGTACTTC. The full variable domain, rest sourced from reference TRBV2 and TRBJ2-5, is EPEVTQTPSHQVTQMGQEVILRCVPISNHLYFYWYRQILGQKVEFLVSFYNNEISEKSEIFDDQFSVERPDGSNFTLKIRSTKLEDSAMYFCASTPEASGRLAQYFGPGTRLLVL.

The chain employs TRBV5-4 and TRBJ2-1; D is perhaps TRBD2 (7 bases). V dropped 1 base and J dropped 4 bases, with 15 bases sitting between them. Germline assignment: CDR1 SGHNT and CDR2 YYREEE (reference sequence). The CDR3 has 16 residues. This CDR3 reads CASSLIRGGGYNEQFF. The DNA for the CDR3 is TGTGCCAGCAGCTTGATCCGGGGAGGGGGTTACAATGAGCAGTTCTTC.

This sequence joins TRBV11-3 and TRBJ2-2; weak D call: TRBD1 (6 bases). Germline CDR1 is SGHNT and CDR2 is YENEEA. The V end was cut by 4 bases, the J end by 5 bases, with 14 bases between. The length of the CDR3 is 15 residues. CDR3 bases: TGTGCCAGCAGCTCCTTCAGGGGTCTGACCGGGGAGCTGTTTTTT. Its translation: CASSSFRGLTGELFF.

This sequence joins TRBV10-3 and TRBJ2-7; 7 nucleotides agree with TRBD2. Germline CDR1 reads ENHRY; CDR2 reads SYGVKD. The CDR3 is made up of 15 amino acids. The V and J ends lost 8 bases and 0 bases, in that order; junction bases with no gene match: 10. The CDR3: CAISKSSSGSYEQYF. For the CDR3, the DNA is TGTGCCATCTCTAAGTCGTCTAGCGGCTCCTACGAGCAGTACTTC.

The chain carries TRBV18 and TRBJ2-3; 9 bases line up with TRBD1. J gave up 4 bases and V 3 bases, and 11 bases lay outside the gene matches. CDR3 length equals 17 residues. Germline lookup yields CDR1 KGHSH and CDR2 LQKENI. CDR3 loop: CASSPNPGTGLPDTQYF. DNA for the CDR3: TGTGCCAGCTCACCCAACCCGGGGACAGGGTTGCCAGATACGCAGTATTTT. Looking up the rest from reference TRBV18 and TRBJ2-3 gives the full variable domain: NAGVMQNPRHLVRRRGQEARLRCSPMKGHSHVYWYRQLPEEGLKFMVYLQKENIIDESGMPKERFSAEFPKEGPSILRIQQVVRGDSAAYFCASSPNPGTGLPDTQYFGPGTRLTVL.

The chain recombines TRBV4-1 with TRBJ1-5; D not certain. V lost 0 bases to trimming and J lost 4 bases, with 13 bases between them. The CDR3 has 16 amino acids. Germline V gives CDR1 MGHRA, CDR2 YSYEKL. As DNA, the CDR3 is TGCGCCAGCAGCCAAGATAGCTCCAGCCCTAATCAGCCCCAGCATTTT. It yields the protein CASSQDSSSPNQPQHF.

The rearrangement uses TRBV28 and TRBJ2-4, with D perhaps matching TRBD1 (5 bases). V dropped 1 base and J dropped 7 bases, with 14 bases sitting between them. The CDR3 extends over 15 amino acids. The V gene's germline CDR1 is MDHEN and CDR2 SYDVKM. The CDR3 is CASSLYTQGRNIQYF. The CDR3 DNA is TGTGCCAGCAGTTTATATACGCAGGGAAGGAACATTCAGTACTTC. Based on the CDR3 plus reference TRBV28 and TRBJ2-4, the full variable domain is DVKVTQSSRYLVKRTGEKVFLECVQDMDHENMFWYRQDPGLGLRLIYFSYDVKMKEKGDIPEGYSVSREKKERFSLILESASTNQTSMYLCASSLYTQGRNIQYFGAGTRLSVL.

The chain uses TRBV5-6 and TRBJ1-1; maybe TRBD1 (5 bases). V lost 4 bases to trimming and J lost 8 bases, with 12 bases between them. This CDR3 comprises 12 residues. The germline V gene encodes CDR1 SGHDT and CDR2 YYEEEE. The CDR3 loop is CASSTRWGEAFF. The DNA for the CDR3 is TGTGCCAGCAGCACCAGATGGGGCGAAGCTTTCTTT.

The chain links TRBV7-6 to TRBJ1-2, with a weak D call TRBD1 (5 bases). Germline CDR1 and CDR2: SGHVS and FNYEAQ. The CDR3 consists of 17 residues. Deletions cut 1 base from V and 4 bases from J, with 19 bases between. CDR3 nucleotide sequence: TGTGCCAGCAGCTTAGTTGGGTCGGGACGCGGGGTCTATGGCTACACCTTC. This encodes CASSLVGSGRGVYGYTF.